Sequencing of this TCR beta chain was carried out in a study of T cell responses to AZD1222 COVID-19 vaccine. About the research overall: Second doses were pooled across both intervals (about 4 or about 12 weeks).

Assay: immunoSEQ multiplex PCR; the TCRdb copy retains only in-frame clones and omits some. The data hold 100,000 to 150,000 clones, with roughly 90% observed a single time. A remark on this clone: The antigen remains unidentified.

The CDR3 is 15 residues long. V was pared by 2 bases and J by 4 bases, with 15 bases between. The germline gives CDR1 SGHNT, CDR2 YYREEE (reference sequence). General study findings and limits: With two AZD1222 doses given, Spike-specific TCR breadth and depth both rose. Repertoire sampling was restricted to post-peak T cell response timepoints. Mostly white British, mostly female donors; authors suggested clonal diversity may be underestimated.

The chain combines TRBV5-4 with TRBJ1-1; D is unclear. This clonotype was sampled from an adult in good health. The sequencing here drew on peripheral blood, taken on day 0 of AZD1222 vaccination. CDR3 DNA: TGTGCCAGCAGCTTAGTTATGGGGTCTAGCACTGAAGCTTTCTTT. This encodes CASSLVMGSSTEAFF.